The next 29 T cell receptor beta chains were all read from a single sample in a study of CD8+ T cells in alopecia areata. Reverse transcribed after extraction, RNA yielded cDNA as the sequencing template. Measured with immunoSEQ multiplex PCR; TCRdb has only the in-frame clones, and not every one. The sample includes approximately 180,000 clones, about 66% of them seen just once. The input for sequencing was CD8+ T cells sorted from blood, taken at week 0. The origin of the receptors is a human donor with alopecia areata.

The rearrangement joins TRBV9 to TRBJ2-2, with TRBD1 matching 9 bases. The ends lost 3 bases at V and 6 bases at J; junction bases unmatched: 6. The CDR3 is made up of 15 amino acids. Germline CDR1 and CDR2: SGDLS and YYNGEE. The CDR3 nucleotides are TGTGCCAGCAGCGGGCGACAGGGGGAGGCCGGGGAGCTGTTTTTT. Translated, it gives CASSGRQGEAGELFF.

This clone was recorded a few times. The rearrangement links TRBV13 to TRBJ2-7; 9 bases align to TRBD2. With V trimmed by 2 bases and J by 5 bases, 13 bases remained unmatched. Germline CDR1 and CDR2: PRHDT and FYEKMQ (reference sequence). The CDR3 sequence is 17 residues long. CDR3 amino acids: CASSLSAGGPLRDEQYF. DNA of the CDR3: TGTGCCAGCAGCTTATCCGCGGGGGGGCCTCTTAGAGACGAGCAGTACTTC.

The rearrangement links TRBV27 to TRBJ2-7; D perhaps matches TRBD2 (5 bases). V lost 4 bases and J 2 bases, leaving 18 bases between the germline ends. This CDR3 has 16 amino acids. Germline V gene data show CDR1 as MNHEY and CDR2 as SMNVEV (reference sequence). As DNA, the CDR3 is TGTGCCAGCAGTTCCCGCCGGGAACCAAGACCCTACGAGCAGTACTTC. The encoded protein is CASSSRREPRPYEQYF.

The J gene is TRBJ2-7, the V gene TRBV27; tentative D call: TRBD2 (5 bases). The CDR3 runs to 12 residues. CDR1 and CDR2 (germline): MNHEY, SMNVEV (reference sequence). V lost 2 bases and J 7 bases, leaving 9 bases between the germline ends. The CDR3 bases are TGTGCCAGCAGTTTACCCCCGGGGGAGCAGTACTTC. Protein sequence: CASSLPPGEQYF.

J is TRBJ1-2 and V is TRBV29-1; 7 bases match TRBD1. The CDR3 totals 12 residues. The germline CDR1 and CDR2 sequences are SQVTM and ANQGSEA. Trimming took 4 bases from V and 8 from J; bases not matched to a gene: 7. CDR3 in amino acids: CSVGQGLWGYTF. The CDR3 bases are TGCAGCGTTGGACAGGGCCTCTGGGGCTACACCTTC.

In this sample, this clone turned up once. The chain recombines TRBV5-1 with TRBJ1-2; the D is unclear. V dropped 0 bases and J dropped 6 bases, with 6 bases sitting between them. Germline CDR1 SGHRS, CDR2 YFSETQ. This CDR3 spans 12 amino acids. Here the CDR3 DNA reads TGCGCCAGCAGCTTGGGCCGAGATGGCTACACCTTC. Translated, it gives CASSLGRDGYTF.

This clone was found once. This sequence joins TRBV7-9 and TRBJ1-1; D is perhaps TRBD1 (5 bases). Germline-derived CDR1 and CDR2 are SEHNR and FQNEAQ (reference sequence). Trimming pared 7 bases from V and 1 base from J, leaving 10 bases between. This CDR3 contains 13 residues. The CDR3: CASTGASNTEAFF. CDR3 nucleotides: TGTGCCAGCACCGGGGCTTCGAACACTGAAGCTTTCTTT.

The rearrangement uses TRBV7-9 and TRBJ2-4; 11 bases align to TRBD2. This CDR3 has 16 amino acids. After removal of 5 bases from V and 8 bases from J, the junction contained 11 bases not matched to a gene. Germline V gene sequence: CDR1 SEHNR, CDR2 FQNEAQ (reference sequence). CDR3 loop: CASSDPGTSGFDIQYF. For the CDR3, the DNA is TGTGCCAGCAGCGACCCCGGGACTAGCGGATTTGACATTCAGTACTTC.

The chain uses TRBV5-6 and TRBJ1-2; no definite D call. Germline V gives CDR1 SGHDT, CDR2 YYEEEE. Trimming stripped 1 base from V and 4 bases from J, with 14 bases between. This CDR3 has 15 residues. For the CDR3, the DNA is TGTGCCAGCAGCTTGTCCCGGGAAGTGATCTATGGCTACACCTTC. Translated: CASSLSREVIYGYTF.

The rearrangement joins TRBV6-1 to TRBJ2-1; TRBD2 matches 9 bases. In germline, CDR1 is MNHNS, CDR2 SASEGT. J lost 10 bases, V lost 5 bases, and 12 bases had no gene match. This CDR3 contains 15 residues. The CDR3 region has the DNA TGTGCCAGCAGTCTAAGAGCGGGGGGTGTCCGGGAGCAGTTCTTC. Translated, it gives CASSLRAGGVREQFF.

The chain links TRBV29-1 to TRBJ2-1; D is ambiguous. The CDR3 covers 16 residues. Trimming pared 4 bases from V and 1 base from J, leaving 17 bases between. The germline CDR1 and CDR2 sequences are SQVTM and ANQGSEA. CDR3 sequence reads: CSVGASASSSYNEQFF. The CDR3 coding sequence is TGCAGCGTTGGGGCTTCGGCCTCGAGTTCCTACAATGAGCAGTTCTTC.

This chain links TRBV6-1 with TRBJ1-2; TRBD1 is a possible D gene (5 bases). The V end lost 6 bases, the J end lost 8 bases, and 19 bases lay between the germline ends. This CDR3 region has 14 residues. Germline V gives CDR1 MNHNS, CDR2 SASEGT. CDR3 nucleotides: TGTGCCAGCAGCCCCGCGGGGGGAGGAGAAGGCTACACCTTC. Its translation: CASSPAGGGEGYTF.

The gene calls are TRBV2 and TRBJ2-5, with D maybe TRBD1 (5 bases). The DNA end is a closer match to TRBJ2-7, so the J assignment may be wrong. This CDR3 has 14 amino acids. CDR1 and CDR2 (germline): SNHLY, FYNNEI. CDR3 DNA: TGTGCCAGCAGTGGAACAGGTGGGCCCTACGAGCAGTACTTC. This gives the protein CASSGTGGPYEQYF.

CDR3 sequence: CATSRDWNDESQYF. The DNA for the CDR3 is TGTGCCACCAGCAGAGATTGGAACGACGAGTCCCAGTACTTC. V and J are TRBV15 and TRBJ2-5, with D unclear. The V end lost 0 bases, the J end lost 9 bases, and 14 bases lay between the germline ends. This CDR3 is 14 amino acids long. CDR1 is LNHNV and CDR2 is YYDKDF in the germline V gene (reference sequence).

The genes are TRBV27 and TRBJ1-1; D is unresolved. Germline CDR1 MNHEY, CDR2 SMNVEV (reference sequence). V gave up 3 bases and J gave up 4 bases, with 18 bases separating them. The CDR3 totals 16 residues. In DNA, the CDR3 is TGTGCCAGCAGTTTTGGCGGAGACCCAAGAGGCACTGAAGCTTTCTTT. It encodes CASSFGGDPRGTEAFF.

In this sample, this clone turned up a few times. The chain has TRBV15 and TRBJ2-1, with TRBD2 identical over 14 bases. CDR1 LNHNV and CDR2 YYDKDF come from the germline V gene (reference sequence). CDR3 length: 17 residues. The V and J ends lost 8 bases and 6 bases, in that order; junction bases with no gene match: 12. CDR3 region: CATLRTSGGPGINEQFF. The CDR3 DNA reads as TGTGCCACCCTACGGACTAGCGGGGGGCCAGGGATCAATGAGCAGTTCTTC. Full variable domain (remainder filled in from reference TRBV15 and TRBJ2-1): DAMVIQNPRYQVTQFGKPVTLSCSQTLNHNVMYWYQQKSSQAPKLLFHYYDKDFNNEADTPDNFQSRRPNTSFCFLDIRSPGLGDTAMYLCATLRTSGGPGINEQFFGPGTRLTVL.

CDR3 sequence: CASSPGTGLYNEQFF. The CDR3 bases are TGTGCCAGCAGTCCAGGGACAGGCCTCTACAATGAGCAGTTCTTC. The chain uses TRBV27 and TRBJ2-1; TRBD1 agrees at 8 bases. The CDR3 is 15 residues long. Germline V lookup: CDR1 MNHEY, CDR2 SMNVEV (reference sequence). V gave up 5 bases and J gave up 3 bases; unmatched junction bases: 6.

A few counts support this clone. The chain employs TRBV7-9 and TRBJ2-1; the D gene is possibly TRBD2 (5 bases). The length of the CDR3 is 13 residues. CDR1 and CDR2 from the germline V gene are SEHNR and FQNEAQ (reference sequence). Trimming left V 1 base short and J 7 bases short, with 8 bases between. The CDR3 reads CASSLGTGNEQFF. CDR3 nucleotides: TGTGCCAGCAGCTTAGGTACGGGAAATGAGCAGTTCTTC.

The chain recombines TRBV6-5 with TRBJ2-4; possibly TRBD1 or TRBD2 for D (5 bases each). Germline assignment: CDR1 MNHEY and CDR2 SVGAGI. Trimming pared 6 bases from V and 0 bases from J, leaving 12 bases between. This CDR3 region has 15 residues. The CDR3 DNA follows: TGTGCCAGCAGGGGCAGGGAGATAGCCAAAAACATTCAGTACTTC. It specifies CASRGREIAKNIQYF.

This clone has just one count. CDR3 DNA: TGTGCCAGCAGTGAAGCGGTCCCCTACGAGCAGTACTTC. Residues: CASSEAVPYEQYF. V usage is TRBV6-1 and J usage is TRBJ2-7; D unclear. The germline gives CDR1 MNHNS, CDR2 SASEGT. The CDR3 runs to 13 residues. V was shortened by 0 bases and J by 2 bases, with 5 bases between the two germline ends.

V is TRBV25-1 and J is TRBJ2-7, with 8 bases aligning to TRBD1. CDR1 and CDR2 from the germline V gene are MGHDK and SYGVNS. V lost 2 bases, J lost 3 bases, and 6 bases stayed unmatched. The CDR3 is 15 amino acids. CDR3 coding DNA: TGTGCCAGCAGTGAAGCCCAGGGGGCCCACTACGAGCAGTACTTC. Its translation is CASSEAQGAHYEQYF.

DNA for the CDR3: TGTGCCAGCAGTCCTACGGGACTAGCGAGCGAGCAGTACTTC. Encoded protein: CASSPTGLASEQYF. J is TRBJ2-7 and V is TRBV28, with TRBD2 matching 10 bases. V trimming: 5 bases; J trimming: 6 bases; junction bases outside the gene matches: 7. The germline gives CDR1 MDHEN, CDR2 SYDVKM. The CDR3 consists of 14 residues.

The gene calls are TRBV2 and TRBJ2-3; D perhaps matches TRBD1 (6 bases). V shed 10 bases and J shed 2 bases, with 19 bases lying between them. CDR3 length: 15 amino acids. Germline lookup yields CDR1 SNHLY and CDR2 FYNNEI. The CDR3 region has the DNA TGTGCCACTACCTGGTACAGGGAAACCACAGATACGCAGTATTTT. Amino acid sequence: CATTWYRETTDTQYF.

This rearrangement joins TRBV13 to TRBJ2-7; either TRBD1 or TRBD2 may supply D (7 bases each). Germline CDR1 is PRHDT and CDR2 is FYEKMQ (reference sequence). This CDR3 comprises 15 residues. V was shortened by 4 bases and J by 3 bases, with 16 bases between the two germline ends. The DNA of the CDR3 is TGTGCCAGCAGCTCCCAGGGGGGGAGGAACTACGAGCAGTACTTC. Its translation is CASSSQGGRNYEQYF.

This clone was observed a few times. This chain uses TRBV7-9 with TRBJ1-1, with 9 positions matching TRBD1. Germline CDR1 is SEHNR and CDR2 is FQNEAQ (reference sequence). This CDR3 is 18 amino acids long. J gave up 2 bases and V 4 bases, and 14 bases lay outside the gene matches. As DNA, the CDR3 is TGTGCCAGCAGCTCCCCACTAGACAGGGGGGTCGGAAACACTGAAGCTTTCTTT. Translation gives CASSSPLDRGVGNTEAFF.

This rearrangement joins TRBV9 to TRBJ1-2; D may be TRBD1 (5 bases). Per germline, CDR1 SGDLS and CDR2 YYNGEE. The CDR3 is 16 residues long. Trimming removed 5 bases from V and 4 bases from J, with 21 bases in between. CDR3 loop: CASSHAGAGSFYGYTF. The DNA for the CDR3 is TGTGCCAGCAGTCATGCTGGGGCCGGTAGCTTCTATGGCTACACCTTC. Variable domain in full (rest from reference TRBV9 and TRBJ1-2): DSGVTQTPKHLITATGQRVTLRCSPRSGDLSVYWYQQSLDQGLQFLIQYYNGEERAKGNILERFSAQQFPDLHSELNLSSLELGDSALYFCASSHAGAGSFYGYTFGSGTRLTVV.

This chain uses TRBV6-5 with TRBJ2-7; D is undetermined. Deletions cut 0 bases from V and 3 bases from J, with 6 bases between. The germline CDR1 and CDR2 sequences are MNHEY and SVGAGI. The CDR3 runs 13 residues. The CDR3 DNA is TGTGCCAGCAGTTACTCGAGCAGCTACGAGCAGTACTTC. As protein: CASSYSSSYEQYF.

This chain joins TRBV7-9 and TRBJ1-4; unclear D gene. The CDR3 is made up of 11 amino acids. The V and J ends lost 5 bases and 11 bases respectively, with 9 bases between them. The V gene's germline CDR1 is SEHNR and CDR2 FQNEAQ (reference sequence). The CDR3 DNA is TGTGCCAGCAGCCCCGGGGTTAAACTGTTTTTT. Its translation: CASSPGVKLFF.

V usage is TRBV14 and J usage is TRBJ2-5, with a possible D match to TRBD1 (6 bases). CDR3 length equals 15 residues. V lost 1 base and J 7 bases, leaving 16 bases between the germline ends. CDR1 is SGHDN and CDR2 is FVKESK in the germline V gene. The CDR3 DNA reads as TGTGCCAGCAGCCAAGTTGGAACAGGGTGGGCGACCCAGTACTTC. Its protein is CASSQVGTGWATQYF.